Following are 29 T cell receptor beta chains from one sample sequenced in a study of Ad26.COV2.S vaccination and SARS-CoV-2 variants. This sample's treatment: some 19 received Ad26.COV2.S at low or high dose, single or two shots; several received placebo; per-sample allocation not given. Collection of the samples took place on day 63 after the first injection of vaccine or placebo. Assay used: immunoSEQ multiplex PCR; TCRdb lists only in-frame clones, some missing. Seen here are roughly 400,000 clones, about 88% observed once, and the top ten hold around 1.8%. The input for sequencing was peripheral blood, taken in a trial of Ad26.COV2.S vaccine versus placebo. The source is a person between 18 and 65 years old who received the Ad26.COV2.S COVID-19 vaccine or a placebo.

The gene calls are TRBV5-1 and TRBJ2-2; maybe TRBD1 (5 bases). V lost 0 bases and J 0 bases, leaving 12 bases between the germline ends. Germline values: CDR1 SGHRS, CDR2 YFSETQ. The CDR3 is made up of 17 amino acids. The CDR3 is CASSLALQASNTGELFF. DNA for the CDR3: TGCGCCAGCAGCTTGGCCCTACAGGCGTCGAACACCGGGGAGCTGTTTTTT.

The genes are TRBV5-1 and TRBJ2-2; perhaps TRBD1 as D (6 bases). CDR3 length: 15 amino acids. The germline V gene has CDR1 SGHRS and CDR2 YFSETQ. Trimming pared 5 bases from V and 2 bases from J, leaving 13 bases between. CDR3 amino acids: CASSIGQINTGELFF. The CDR3 DNA is TGCGCCAGCAGTATAGGACAGATTAACACCGGGGAGCTGTTTTTT. Full variable domain (rest looked up from reference TRBV5-1 and TRBJ2-2): KAGVTQTPRYLIKTRGQQVTLSCSPISGHRSVSWYQQTPGQGLQFLFEYFSETQRNKGNFPGRFSGRQFSNSRSEMNVSTLELGDSALYLCASSIGQINTGELFFGEGSRLTVL.

This sequence joins TRBV9 and TRBJ1-4, with D possibly matching TRBD1 (6 bases). V lost 0 bases and J lost 0, with 9 bases in between. The CDR3 spans 16 residues. Germline V CDR1 and CDR2: SGDLS, YYNGEE. CDR3 sequence reads: CASSVADSSTNEKLFF. The CDR3 region has the DNA TGTGCCAGCAGCGTAGCGGACAGTTCAACTAATGAAAAACTGTTTTTT.

This sequence joins TRBV7-8 and TRBJ1-6; 9 bases line up with TRBD1. CDR3 length: 16 residues. Germline values: CDR1 SGHVS, CDR2 FQNEAQ. Unmatched junction bases numbered 12, after V lost 5 bases and J lost 10 bases. CDR3: CASSPRPGQGGSPLHF. CDR3 nucleotide sequence: TGTGCCAGCAGCCCAAGACCGGGACAGGGTGGATCACCCCTCCACTTT. Combining the CDR3 with reference TRBV7-8 and TRBJ1-6 gives the whole variable domain GAGVSQSPRYKVAKRGQDVALRCDPISGHVSLFWYQQALGQGPEFLTYFQNEAQLDKSGLPSDRFFAERPEGSVSTLKIQRTQQEDSAVYLCASSPRPGQGGSPLHFGNGTRLTVT.

J is TRBJ1-1 and V is TRBV3-1 (or the pseudogene TRBV3-2); a possible D gene is TRBD1 (6 bases). This CDR3 comprises 14 residues. The V end was cut by 8 bases, the J end by 0 bases, with 13 bases between. CDR1 and CDR2 from the germline V gene are LGHDT and YNNKEL (reference sequence). CDR3 protein: CASQPDRMNTEAFF. The DNA for the CDR3 is TGTGCCAGCCAGCCGGACAGAATGAACACTGAAGCTTTCTTT.

This chain links TRBV28 with TRBJ2-3, with 9 nucleotides matching TRBD1. CDR1 is MDHEN, CDR2 SYDVKM, per germline. V dropped 3 bases and J dropped 4; count of bases not matched to a gene: 5. The CDR3 covers 15 residues. As DNA, the CDR3 is TGTGCCAGCAGTTTGGGCGACAGGGGGGCAGATACGCAGTATTTT. As protein: CASSLGDRGADTQYF.

This chain links TRBV13 with TRBJ2-5; 11 nucleotides align to TRBD2. Germline values: CDR1 PRHDT, CDR2 FYEKMQ (reference sequence). The CDR3 is 17 residues long. Unmatched junction bases numbered 13, after V lost 4 bases and J lost 6 bases. Here the CDR3 reads CASSSGLISGRAKTQYF. CDR3 DNA: TGTGCCAGCAGCTCCGGATTGATTAGCGGGAGGGCAAAGACCCAGTACTTC.

The gene calls are TRBV5-6 and TRBJ1-2; D perhaps matches TRBD1 (5 bases). V gave up 0 bases and J gave up 8 bases, with 11 bases separating them. The length of the CDR3 is 13 residues. In germline, CDR1 is SGHDT, CDR2 YYEEEE. In nucleotides, the CDR3 is TGTGCCAGCAGCTTGGAAAGGGGTGGAGGCTACACCTTC. Residues: CASSLERGGGYTF.

The rearrangement uses TRBV4-1 and TRBJ2-7; D remains ambiguous. Trimming removed 0 bases from V and 4 bases from J, with 16 bases in between. CDR3 length: 16 residues. Germline loops: CDR1 MGHRA, CDR2 YSYEKL. CDR3 nucleotide sequence: TGCGCCAGCAGCCAAGATATCCCAGCGACCAGTTACGAGCAGTACTTC. Its translation: CASSQDIPATSYEQYF.

This clone was seen a single time. The V call is TRBV7-2, the J call TRBJ2-7; D possibly corresponds to TRBD2 (5 bases). Germline values: CDR1 SGHTA, CDR2 FQGNSA. The CDR3 totals 13 residues. V was clipped by 5 bases and J by 2 bases, with 10 bases between them. CDR3 sequence: CASSAGVTYEQYF. The CDR3 DNA reads TGTGCCAGCAGCGCCGGGGTGACCTACGAGCAGTACTTC.

This chain links TRBV4-1 with TRBJ2-7; 7 nucleotides align to TRBD2. CDR3 length: 15 amino acids. Unmatched junction bases numbered 9, after V lost 0 bases and J lost 7 bases. Germline V CDR1 and CDR2: MGHRA, YSYEKL. This chain's CDR3 is CASSQDLGVGREQYF. The CDR3 DNA sequence: TGCGCCAGCAGCCAAGATCTGGGAGTCGGGAGGGAGCAGTACTTC.

The V and J genes are TRBV9 and TRBJ2-1; the D is unclear. Germline lookup yields CDR1 SGDLS and CDR2 YYNGEE. The CDR3 is made up of 17 amino acids. Trimming stripped 3 bases from V and 4 bases from J, with 20 bases between. The DNA of the CDR3 is TGTGCCAGCAGCGCAGGACGTGGGGTCACACCTTACAATGAGCAGTTCTTC. This sequence encodes CASSAGRGVTPYNEQFF.

V is TRBV12-3 or TRBV12-4 and J is TRBJ1-1; maybe TRBD1 (5 bases). The ends were cut back, 8 bases at V and 8 bases at J, with 15 bases in the middle. This CDR3 contains 12 residues. The CDR3 DNA follows: TGTGCCAGCGAGGGGCCCGGTAAGGAAGCTTTCTTT. It is translated as CASEGPGKEAFF.

The gene calls are TRBV28 and TRBJ1-1; D not certain. Trimming pared 3 bases from V and 0 bases from J, leaving 23 bases between. Germline CDR1 MDHEN, CDR2 SYDVKM. The CDR3 is 19 residues long. The CDR3 spells CASSFIVGSPDRMNTEAFF. DNA for the CDR3: TGTGCCAGCAGTTTTATTGTGGGGTCCCCCGACCGCATGAACACTGAAGCTTTCTTT.

The chain uses TRBV19 and TRBJ2-5; the D gene could be TRBD1 or TRBD2 (6 bases each). From germline, CDR1 is LNHDA and CDR2 SQIVND (reference sequence). CDR3 size: 14 residues. With 1 base removed from V and 4 bases from J, the gap between germline ends came to 10 bases. The CDR3 coding sequence is TGTGCCAGTAGTATAGTGGGGGGCCGAGAGACCCAGTACTTC. This gives the protein CASSIVGGRETQYF.

The J gene is TRBJ1-3, the V gene TRBV19; D gene uncertain. This CDR3 comprises 12 residues. Trimming removed 8 bases from V and 2 bases from J, with 7 bases in between. Germline V gene data show CDR1 as LNHDA and CDR2 as SQIVND (reference sequence). The CDR3 sequence is CASSQAGNTIYF. CDR3 nucleotide sequence: TGTGCCAGTTCTCAGGCTGGAAACACCATATATTTT.

The gene calls are TRBV7-2 and TRBJ2-1; 12 bases map to TRBD1. This CDR3 spans 19 amino acids. Trimming at V came to 5 bases and at J to 5 bases, leaving 16 bases not matched to a gene. Per the germline V gene, CDR1 is SGHTA and CDR2 is FQGNSA. The DNA for the CDR3 is TGTGCCAGCAGCGCCGGGACAGGGGGCGGCGTAAAATGGGACAATGAGCAGTTCTTC. It encodes CASSAGTGGGVKWDNEQFF.

J is TRBJ2-3 and V is TRBV9; D gene uncertain. From germline, CDR1 is SGDLS and CDR2 YYNGEE. V dropped 2 bases and J dropped 4 bases, with 17 bases sitting between them. CDR3 length equals 16 residues. The CDR3, as DNA: TGTGCCAGCAGCGTGGGCGACCTCTCCCTGGCAGATACGCAGTATTTT. It yields the protein CASSVGDLSLADTQYF.

This clone was seen only once. The V call is TRBV6-1, the J call TRBJ2-5; D is possibly TRBD2 (5 bases). Germline lookup yields CDR1 MNHNS and CDR2 SASEGT. The V gene lost 0 bases and the J gene lost 1 base, with 9 bases spanning the gap. The CDR3 has 15 amino acids. This CDR3 reads CASSEAWTVQETQYF. In DNA, the CDR3 is TGTGCCAGCAGTGAAGCTTGGACTGTCCAAGAGACCCAGTACTTC.

The CDR3 DNA follows: TGTGCCTGGAGTCCTAATCGCTTTATAGGGGTCGGCACTGAAGCTTTCTTT. Encoded protein: CAWSPNRFIGVGTEAFF. The V call is TRBV30, the J call TRBJ1-1, with D tentatively TRBD1 (5 bases). In germline, CDR1 is GTSNPN, CDR2 SVGIG (reference sequence). This CDR3 spans 17 amino acids. V was shortened by 2 bases and J by 4 bases, with 23 bases between the two germline ends.

A few counts support this clone. The chain employs TRBV6-6 and TRBJ1-5, with a tentative D call TRBD1 (5 bases). Germline V CDR1 and CDR2: MNHNY, SVGAGI (reference sequence). The CDR3 loop spans 16 amino acids. Trimming shortened V by 7 bases and J by 0 bases, and 16 bases separated the two germline ends. The CDR3 DNA follows: TGTGCCAGCACCGCGGCAGGGTCGTATAGCAATCAGCCCCAGCATTTT. Protein: CASTAAGSYSNQPQHF.

The chain has TRBV5-1 and TRBJ1-3; no clear D gene. The CDR3 has 17 amino acids. The germline CDR1 and CDR2 sequences are SGHRS and YFSETQ. Trimming removed 0 bases at V and 0 bases at J, with 13 bases between. CDR3 residues: CASSLGRTPISGNTIYF. In DNA, the CDR3 is TGCGCCAGCAGCTTGGGACGGACCCCGATCTCTGGAAACACCATATATTTT.

The V call is TRBV28, the J call TRBJ1-1; no reliable D call. With 0 bases removed from V and 2 bases from J, the gap between germline ends came to 4 bases. The CDR3 is made up of 13 amino acids. In germline, CDR1 is MDHEN, CDR2 SYDVKM. CDR3 nucleotide sequence: TGTGCCAGCAGTTTATGGGGTAACACTGAAGCTTTCTTT. Translation gives CASSLWGNTEAFF. Full variable domain (remainder filled in from reference TRBV28 and TRBJ1-1): DVKVTQSSRYLVKRTGEKVFLECVQDMDHENMFWYRQDPGLGLRLIYFSYDVKMKEKGDIPEGYSVSREKKERFSLILESASTNQTSMYLCASSLWGNTEAFFGQGTRLTVV.

The rearrangement joins TRBV5-6 to TRBJ2-7; D is uncertain. V lost 4 bases, J lost 0 bases, and 8 bases lay in between. CDR1 is SGHDT and CDR2 is YYEEEE in the germline V gene. The CDR3 is 13 residues long. CDR3 in amino acids: CASSHGRSYEQYF. CDR3 DNA: TGTGCCAGCAGCCACGGCCGCTCCTACGAGCAGTACTTC.

The genes are TRBV10-3 and TRBJ1-5; 10 nucleotides match TRBD1. The CDR3 has 15 residues. J gave up 2 bases and V 5 bases, and 3 bases lay outside the gene matches. The germline CDR1 and CDR2 sequences are ENHRY and SYGVKD. CDR3 protein: CAISRQGAGNQPQHF. CDR3 bases: TGTGCCATCAGTAGACAGGGGGCTGGCAATCAGCCCCAGCATTTT.

This clone was picked up one time. J is TRBJ2-7 and V is TRBV3-1 (or the pseudogene TRBV3-2); D call uncertain. The CDR3 is made up of 14 amino acids. From germline, CDR1 is LGHDT and CDR2 YNNKEL (reference sequence). V lost 1 base to trimming and J lost 7 bases, with 14 bases between them. The CDR3 is CASSQGVSMGEQYF. The DNA of the CDR3 is TGTGCCAGCAGCCAAGGGGTCTCAATGGGAGAGCAGTACTTC.

This clone was recorded once. The gene calls are TRBV27 and TRBJ1-1; D uncertain. The germline CDR1 and CDR2 sequences are MNHEY and SMNVEV (reference sequence). V dropped 10 bases and J dropped 3 bases, with 21 bases sitting between them. The CDR3 sequence is 15 residues long. CDR3 loop: CATKRLSDEDTEAFF. The CDR3 DNA follows: TGTGCCACCAAACGCCTCAGCGATGAGGACACTGAAGCTTTCTTT.

This sequence joins TRBV7-2 and TRBJ2-1; 10 bases match TRBD2. The germline CDR1 and CDR2 sequences are SGHTA and FQGNSA. The CDR3 length is 17 residues. V shed 4 bases and J 2 bases; nucleotides not matched to a gene: 8. The CDR3 sequence is CASSSHGSGRPYNEQFF. CDR3 nucleotide sequence: TGTGCCAGCAGCTCCCACGGTAGCGGGAGGCCCTACAATGAGCAGTTCTTC.

The chain recombines TRBV4-2 with TRBJ2-1; tentatively, D is TRBD1 (5 bases). The CDR3 runs 16 residues. CDR1 LGHNA and CDR2 YNFKEQ come from the germline V gene. Deletions cut 0 bases from V and 3 bases from J, with 12 bases between. The CDR3 DNA reads as TGTGCCAGCAGCCAAGATCGAAGGGGTGTCTACAATGAGCAGTTCTTC. It encodes CASSQDRRGVYNEQFF.